The next 25 T cell receptor beta chains were all read from a single sample in a study of OX40 agonist ivuxolimab in advanced cancers. Libraries were prepared by immunoSEQ multiplex PCR; TCRdb keeps only in-frame clonotypes and omits some of them. Of some 73,000 clones in the sample, 90% were seen once. The input for sequencing was CD4+ or CD8+ T cells sorted from blood, taken in a trial of the OX40 agonist ivuxolimab. The receptors stem from an adult with an advanced solid tumor such as melanoma, head and neck, liver or kidney cancer.

The rearrangement uses TRBV6-1 and TRBJ2-1; TRBD2 agrees at 10 bases. Trimming cost V 3 bases and J 0 bases; bases outside gene matches: 8. The CDR3 runs to 18 residues. The V gene's germline CDR1 is MNHNS and CDR2 SASEGT. In DNA form, the CDR3 reads TGTGCCAGCAGTGAGGTAGCGGGGGGTTTTAGCTCCTACAATGAGCAGTTCTTC. It specifies CASSEVAGGFSSYNEQFF.

The J gene is TRBJ2-7, the V gene TRBV6-1, with 11 bases identical to TRBD1. This CDR3 is 18 amino acids long. Germline lookup yields CDR1 MNHNS and CDR2 SASEGT. V was pared by 4 bases and J by 4 bases, with 15 bases of the junction left unmatched. Written as DNA, the CDR3 is TGTGCCAGCAGTGGCCCTGGGACAGGGGGAAGTTCGAGTTACGAGCAGTACTTC. Its protein product is CASSGPGTGGSSSYEQYF.

The V call is TRBV7-3, the J call TRBJ1-4; D might be TRBD1 (5 bases). The CDR3 totals 17 residues. Germline CDR1 SGHTA, CDR2 FQGTGA. Trimming cost V 6 bases and J 0 bases, with 17 bases left between them. The chain's CDR3 is CASRLGEDSSTNEKLFF. CDR3 DNA: TGTGCCAGCAGGTTAGGTGAAGACAGTTCAACTAATGAAAAACTGTTTTTT.

The chain employs TRBV9 and TRBJ2-5; possibly TRBD2 for D (7 bases). CDR1 is SGDLS, CDR2 YYNGEE, per germline. Trimming removed 3 bases at V and 4 bases at J, with 10 bases between. The CDR3 loop spans 13 amino acids. CDR3 DNA: TGTGCCAGCAGCGCGGGGGGCGGAGAGACCCAGTACTTC. As protein: CASSAGGGETQYF.

V is TRBV5-1 and J is TRBJ2-5; D ambiguous. Judging by the DNA end, TRBJ2-7 fits better; the J call may be wrong. Per germline, CDR1 SGHRS and CDR2 YFSETQ. The CDR3 covers 13 residues. The CDR3 coding sequence is TGCGCCAGCAGCTTGGCCGTGGGCTACGAGCAGTACTTC. Amino acids: CASSLAVGYEQYF.

This chain links TRBV19 with TRBJ2-1; 8 nucleotides align to TRBD1. CDR1 and CDR2 (germline): LNHDA, SQIVND (reference sequence). The CDR3 runs to 16 residues. The junction had 3 bases not matched to a gene; V was cut back by 2 bases and J by 0 bases. CDR3 loop: CASSIQGAGSYNEQFF. In nucleotides, the CDR3 is TGTGCCAGTAGTATACAGGGGGCGGGCTCCTACAATGAGCAGTTCTTC. Variable domain in full (rest from reference TRBV19 and TRBJ2-1): DGGITQSPKYLFRKEGQNVTLSCEQNLNHDAMYWYRQDPGQGLRLIYYSQIVNDFQKGDIAEGYSVSREKKESFPLTVTSAQKNPTAFYLCASSIQGAGSYNEQFFGPGTRLTVL.

By share of the sample, this clone is medium-sized. The rearrangement joins TRBV2 to TRBJ1-3; 8 bases map to TRBD1. CDR1 and CDR2 from the germline V gene are SNHLY and FYNNEI. The trim removed 3 bases at V and 4 bases at J, leaving 8 bases unmatched. The length of the CDR3 is 16 residues. The CDR3 bases are TGTGCCAGCAGTGATGGACAGGGTGCCTTAGGAAACACCATATATTTT. Residues: CASSDGQGALGNTIYF.

The chain carries TRBV27 and TRBJ1-3; D is unresolved. V was trimmed by 2 bases and J by 2 bases, leaving 7 bases between them. The CDR3 has 14 amino acids. Per germline, CDR1 MNHEY and CDR2 SMNVEV (reference sequence). For the CDR3, the DNA is TGTGCCAGCAGTTTAGGCGGGACTGGAAACACCATATATTTT. This gives the protein CASSLGGTGNTIYF.

This clone was detected once. The V gene is TRBV27, the J gene TRBJ1-1, with 9 bases fitting TRBD1. The J segment lost 5 bases and the V segment lost 6 bases, leaving 4 bases of the junction unmatched. This CDR3 comprises 13 residues. Germline values: CDR1 MNHEY, CDR2 SMNVEV (reference sequence). The CDR3 region has the DNA TGTGCCAGCAGCCCACAGGGGGCTACTGAAGCTTTCTTT. Encoded protein: CASSPQGATEAFF.

The chain uses TRBV10-1 and TRBJ2-2; 9 bases are shared with TRBD2. The germline V gene has CDR1 WNHNN and CDR2 SYGVQD (reference sequence). This CDR3 has 14 residues. Trimming at V came to 6 bases and at J to 3 bases, leaving 2 bases not matched to a gene. The CDR3 sequence: CASRSSGDTGELFF. The CDR3 nucleotides read TGCGCCAGCAGATCTAGCGGGGACACCGGGGAGCTGTTTTTT.

This sequence joins TRBV6-5 and TRBJ2-1; D may match TRBD1 or TRBD2 (5 bases each). The CDR3 is 14 amino acids. The V gene's germline CDR1 is MNHEY and CDR2 SVGAGI. The V end lost 6 bases, the J end lost 6 bases, and 15 bases lay between the germline ends. The DNA of the CDR3 is TGTGCCAGCAGCCGAGGGGTTTCCAGCAATGAGCAGTTCTTC. This codes for CASSRGVSSNEQFF.

This clone came up once. The chain is built from TRBV6-5 and TRBJ1-2; D not resolved. Germline assignment: CDR1 MNHEY and CDR2 SVGAGI. The CDR3 loop spans 12 amino acids. With 5 bases removed from V and 8 bases from J, the gap between germline ends came to 12 bases. CDR3 amino acids: CASSPAGRGYTF. The CDR3 DNA reads as TGTGCCAGCAGTCCAGCCGGGCGCGGCTACACCTTC.

The V call is TRBV5-1, the J call TRBJ2-3; tentative D call: TRBD2 (5 bases). Trimming took 2 bases from V and 1 from J, leaving 14 bases between them. CDR1 SGHRS and CDR2 YFSETQ come from the germline V gene. The CDR3 covers 16 residues. In DNA form, the CDR3 reads TGCGCCAGCAGCTTAACCCCGGGGTGGGGCACAGATACGCAGTATTTT. It specifies CASSLTPGWGTDTQYF.

The chain links TRBV13 to TRBJ2-3; D is undetermined. The CDR3 covers 13 residues. The V gene lost 3 bases and the J gene lost 3 bases, with 7 bases spanning the gap. Looked up from germline, CDR1 is PRHDT and CDR2 is FYEKMQ (reference sequence). CDR3 nucleotides: TGTGCCAGCAGCTTGGCGTTAACAGATACGCAGTATTTT. Residues: CASSLALTDTQYF.

This chain links TRBV11-2 with TRBJ2-1; tentative D call: TRBD2 (6 bases). From germline, CDR1 is SGHAT and CDR2 FQNNGV. CDR3 length equals 15 residues. Trimming pared 1 base from V and 8 bases from J, leaving 15 bases between. CDR3 coding DNA: TGTGCCAGCAGCTTAGTAGGAGGGCTCTGGGATGAGCAGTTCTTC. Protein product: CASSLVGGLWDEQFF.

The chain uses TRBV28 and TRBJ2-6, with 7 bases fitting TRBD1. In germline, CDR1 is MDHEN, CDR2 SYDVKM. V trimming: 1 base; J trimming: 0 bases; junction bases outside the gene matches: 12. The CDR3 spans 20 residues. The DNA of the CDR3 is TGTGCCAGCAGTTTATTGGCCACAGGGGCCTTGGACTCTGGGGCCAACGTCCTGACTTTC. It codes for CASSLLATGALDSGANVLTF. The entire variable domain, with the rest obtained from reference TRBV28 and TRBJ2-6, is as follows: DVKVTQSSRYLVKRTGEKVFLECVQDMDHENMFWYRQDPGLGLRLIYFSYDVKMKEKGDIPEGYSVSREKKERFSLILESASTNQTSMYLCASSLLATGALDSGANVLTFGAGSRLTVL.

V gene TRBV2 combines with J gene TRBJ2-1, with D tentatively TRBD1 (5 bases). The CDR3 runs to 12 residues. The V gene's germline CDR1 is SNHLY and CDR2 FYNNEI. Trimming removed 7 bases at V and 1 base at J, with 5 bases between. The CDR3 sequence: CASKGSYNEQFF. The CDR3 DNA reads TGTGCCAGCAAGGGGTCCTACAATGAGCAGTTCTTC.

The gene calls are TRBV6-5 and TRBJ2-5; 7 nucleotides match TRBD1. CDR1 is MNHEY and CDR2 is SVGAGI in the germline V gene. Trimming took 4 bases from V and 5 from J; bases not matched to a gene: 7. This CDR3 has 14 residues. The CDR3: CASSSTGKFETQYF. For the CDR3, the DNA is TGTGCCAGCAGTTCGACAGGGAAGTTCGAGACCCAGTACTTC.

Only one count was recorded for this clone. The rearrangement uses TRBV9 and TRBJ2-1; 10 nucleotides align to TRBD2. In germline, CDR1 is SGDLS, CDR2 YYNGEE. CDR3 length: 18 residues. V was clipped by 4 bases and J by 7 bases; unmatched bases: 17. CDR3 protein: CASSYRTSGLPPNNEQFF. CDR3 coding DNA: TGTGCCAGCAGCTACCGGACTAGCGGATTACCTCCTAATAATGAGCAGTTCTTC.

CDR3 coding DNA: TGTGCCAGCAGCCCAAGGACGGGCTCCTACGAGCAGTACTTC. Its protein product is CASSPRTGSYEQYF. The rearrangement links TRBV7-6 to TRBJ2-7; D is undetermined. The germline CDR1 and CDR2 sequences are SGHVS and FNYEAQ. The CDR3 spans 14 residues. V gave up 5 bases and J gave up 0 bases, with 11 bases separating them.

The chain employs TRBV5-4 and TRBJ2-7; 10 nucleotides match TRBD1. The J segment lost 3 bases and the V segment lost 6 bases, leaving 6 bases of the junction unmatched. Germline V gives CDR1 SGHNT, CDR2 YYREEE (reference sequence). This CDR3 has 14 residues. The DNA for the CDR3 is TGTGCCAGCAATAATGGACAGGGGGGCTACGAGCAGTACTTC. Translation: CASNNGQGGYEQYF.

V gene TRBV4-1 combines with J gene TRBJ1-3, with no clear D. Germline CDR1 MGHRA, CDR2 YSYEKL. The CDR3 is 16 amino acids. V dropped 2 bases and J dropped 0 bases, with 11 bases sitting between them. The DNA of the CDR3 is TGCGCCAGCAGCCAACGTGCTAGTATCTCTGGAAACACCATATATTTT. This sequence encodes CASSQRASISGNTIYF.

The J gene is TRBJ2-7, the V gene TRBV7-8, with TRBD2 matching 11 bases. The J segment lost 5 bases and the V segment lost 4 bases, leaving 7 bases of the junction unmatched. The CDR3 loop spans 15 amino acids. Germline assignment: CDR1 SGHVS and CDR2 FQNEAQ. CDR3 amino acids: CASSSRTSGWDEQYF. In nucleotides, the CDR3 is TGTGCCAGCAGCTCCCGGACTAGCGGGTGGGACGAGCAGTACTTC. The full variable domain, rest sourced from reference TRBV7-8 and TRBJ2-7, is GAGVSQSPRYKVAKRGQDVALRCDPISGHVSLFWYQQALGQGPEFLTYFQNEAQLDKSGLPSDRFFAERPEGSVSTLKIQRTQQEDSAVYLCASSSRTSGWDEQYFGPGTRLTVT.

The V call is TRBV11-1, the J call TRBJ2-7, with 8 bases aligning to TRBD2. Germline values: CDR1 SGHAT, CDR2 FQDESV (reference sequence). CDR3 size: 15 residues. The V segment lost 5 bases and the J segment 4 bases; nucleotides outside the gene matches: 10. CDR3 protein: CASSAGLADVYEQYF. The CDR3, as DNA: TGTGCCAGCAGCGCCGGACTAGCTGACGTATACGAGCAGTACTTC. Full variable domain (rest looked up from reference TRBV11-1 and TRBJ2-7): EAEVAQSPRYKITEKSQAVAFWCDPISGHATLYWYRQILGQGPELLVQFQDESVVDDSQLPKDRFSAERLKGVDSTLKIQPAELGDSAMYLCASSAGLADVYEQYFGPGTRLTVT.

A single count supports this clone. This chain uses TRBV11-2 with TRBJ1-2, with D possibly TRBD1 on 6 matching bases. V lost 3 bases to trimming and J lost 2 bases, with 13 bases between them. Germline values: CDR1 SGHAT, CDR2 FQNNGV. The CDR3 sequence is 15 residues long. The CDR3 nucleotides read TGTGCCAGCAGCTTTGGGGGGGCAAGAAACTATGGCTACACCTTC. This codes for CASSFGGARNYGYTF.